This T cell receptor (beta chain) was sequenced during a study of OX40 agonist ivuxolimab in advanced cancers. On the study more broadly: Clinicians treated patients with ivuxolimab, an agonistic anti-OX40 (CD134) antibody. Three patients, one with hepatocellular carcinoma and two with cutaneous melanoma, responded partially. The eligibility criteria allowed prior anti-PD-1, anti-PD-L1 or anti-CTLA-4 therapy, and 40% had some.

Germline V gene lookup returns CDR1 MNHNS and CDR2 SASEGT. There are 15 residues in the CDR3. V was clipped by 11 bases and J by 3 bases, with 22 bases between them. This table comes from immunoSEQ multiplex PCR, and its TCRdb copy is limited to in-frame clones, with some not included. The sample yields tens of thousands of clones, roughly 90% seen once. This TCR derives from an adult with an advanced solid tumor such as melanoma, head and neck, liver or kidney cancer. The sequencing used CD4+ or CD8+ T cells sorted from blood, collected in a trial of the OX40 agonist ivuxolimab. The V and J genes are TRBV6-1 and TRBJ1-1; no clear D. CDR3 sequence reads: CAVRLDNGRDTEAFF. The CDR3 DNA sequence: TGTGCCGTACGGCTAGACAATGGGAGGGACACTGAAGCTTTCTTT.